Presented here are 30 T cell receptor beta chains from one specimen sequenced in a study of T cell responses to AZD1222 COVID-19 vaccine (dated by TCRdb to the early 2020s). The library was produced with the immunoSEQ multiplex PCR assay. This is the immuneACCESS table as TCRdb keeps it, with only in-frame sequences that have V and J called. A part of the clones is gone; compared with another copy, unresolved V genes explain less than half, and the rest is unexplained. For this sample there are more than 100,000 clones; 80% to 90% appear just once. The ten largest clones take up 8.4% of the sample. In the paper's terms, the time point label means: baseline before first vaccination. The specimen comprised peripheral blood, sampled on day 0 of AZD1222 vaccination. The receptors come from an adult in good health.

The V gene is TRBV19, the J gene TRBJ1-1; possible D gene TRBD1, 5 bases. V lost 1 base and J 1 base, leaving 10 bases between the germline ends. The CDR3 consists of 15 residues. The V gene's germline CDR1 is LNHDA and CDR2 SQIVND (reference sequence). The CDR3 sequence is CASSIAPGPNTEAFF. CDR3 DNA sequence: TGTGCCAGTAGTATAGCCCCGGGACCGAACACTGAAGCTTTCTTT. The entire variable domain, with the rest obtained from reference TRBV19 and TRBJ1-1, is as follows: DGGITQSPKYLFRKEGQNVTLSCEQNLNHDAMYWYRQDPGQGLRLIYYSQIVNDFQKGDIAEGYSVSREKKESFPLTVTSAQKNPTAFYLCASSIAPGPNTEAFFGQGTRLTVV.

This clone was seen once. The genes are TRBV29-1 and TRBJ1-5, with a weak D call TRBD1 (5 bases). This CDR3 spans 14 amino acids. The V and J ends lost 7 bases and 5 bases respectively, with 18 bases between them. Germline V gene lookup returns CDR1 SQVTM and CDR2 ANQGSEA. The CDR3, as DNA: TGCAGCGCTTCGGCAACGGGGCGGGATCAGCCCCAGCATTTT. Its translation is CSASATGRDQPQHF. The complete variable domain, with remaining parts taken from reference TRBV29-1 and TRBJ1-5, reads SAVISQKPSRDICQRGTSLTIQCQVDSQVTMMFWYRQQPGQSLTLIATANQGSEATYESGFVIDKFPISRPNLTFSTLTVSNMSPEDSSIYLCSASATGRDQPQHFGDGTRLSIL.

V gene TRBV28 combines with J gene TRBJ1-1; 7 bases match TRBD1. Germline lookup yields CDR1 MDHEN and CDR2 SYDVKM. The trim removed 4 bases at V and 9 bases at J, leaving 11 bases unmatched. The CDR3 totals 14 residues. The chain's CDR3 is CASSSYPRTGQAFF. The CDR3 DNA sequence: TGTGCCAGCAGTTCCTACCCCCGGACAGGCCAAGCTTTCTTT.

J is TRBJ1-1 and V is TRBV5-4, with D possibly TRBD1 on 6 matching bases. Trimming stripped 4 bases from V and 1 base from J, with 8 bases between. The CDR3 covers 13 residues. Germline CDR1 is SGHNT and CDR2 is YYREEE (reference sequence). The CDR3 coding sequence is TGTGCCAGCAGCCGGGACAAGAACACTGAAGCTTTCTTT. Translation: CASSRDKNTEAFF.

The J gene is TRBJ2-7, the V gene TRBV2; tentatively, D is TRBD2 (5 bases). Germline CDR1 is SNHLY and CDR2 is FYNNEI. The germline V and J ends were trimmed by 7 bases and 3 bases, with 13 bases remaining between them. The CDR3 runs to 13 residues. The CDR3 DNA sequence: TGTGCCAGCACCTTACGGGGTCTCTACGAGCAGTACTTC. This gives the protein CASTLRGLYEQYF.

This rearrangement joins TRBV6-5 to TRBJ2-7, with D uncertain. With 0 bases removed from V and 1 base from J, the gap between germline ends came to 7 bases. The CDR3 is 14 residues long. Germline V gene sequence: CDR1 MNHEY, CDR2 SVGAGI. The CDR3 region has the DNA TGTGCCAGCAGTTACTCGGACGGGTCCTACGAGCAGTACTTC. This gives the protein CASSYSDGSYEQYF.

As for this clone: Relative to the germline gene, one junction end is altered; a read error may explain this. V usage is TRBV25-1 and J usage is TRBJ2-5; D unclear. Looked up from germline, CDR1 is MGHDK and CDR2 is SYGVNS. CDR3 length: 16 amino acids. CDR3 amino acids: CASSEEFGQAEEAQYF. The CDR3 DNA follows: TGTGCCAGCAGTGAGGAGTTTGGGCAGGCCGAAGAGGCCCAGTACTTC.

V usage is TRBV5-1 and J usage is TRBJ2-3, with TRBD2 identical over 11 bases. Germline assignment: CDR1 SGHRS and CDR2 YFSETQ. There are 15 residues in the CDR3. J gave up 5 bases and V 9 bases, and 11 bases lay outside the gene matches. Here the CDR3 DNA reads TGCGCCACCCGCCAACTAGCGGGAGCTGGAGATACGCAGTATTTT. Encoded protein: CATRQLAGAGDTQYF.

The rearrangement links TRBV6-1 to TRBJ2-2; a weak D match, TRBD1 (7 bases). The CDR3 contains 15 residues. Germline V lookup: CDR1 MNHNS, CDR2 SASEGT. The V gene lost 3 bases and the J gene lost 6 bases, with 14 bases spanning the gap. The CDR3 protein is CASSEAGGGSGELFF. CDR3 sequence (DNA): TGTGCCAGCAGTGAGGCAGGGGGAGGATCCGGGGAGCTGTTTTTT.

Written as DNA, the CDR3 is TGTGCCAGCAGTCACTCAAAAATGGGGTGGACTAATGAAAAACTGTTTTTT. Translated, it gives CASSHSKMGWTNEKLFF. This chain uses TRBV27 with TRBJ1-4; no clear D. The CDR3 runs to 17 residues. Trimming cost V 5 bases and J 2 bases, with 18 bases left between them. The germline CDR1 and CDR2 sequences are MNHEY and SMNVEV (reference sequence).

This sequence joins TRBV6-4 and TRBJ1-1; weak D call: TRBD1 (6 bases). V lost 6 bases and J 3 bases, leaving 14 bases between the germline ends. Germline lookup yields CDR1 MRHNA and CDR2 SNTAGT. This CDR3 has 14 residues. The CDR3: CASSGQMGDTEAFF. CDR3 nucleotides: TGTGCCAGCAGCGGACAGATGGGAGACACTGAAGCTTTCTTT.

The chain recombines TRBV7-2 with TRBJ2-1; D unresolved. The CDR3 spans 15 residues. Germline V CDR1 and CDR2: SGHTA, FQGNSA. Trimming took off 3 bases at V and 6 bases at J, with 15 bases between the two ends. The CDR3 DNA sequence: TGTGCCAGCAGCTTCTCCCGCAGCGATTTCAATGAGCAGTTCTTC. This sequence encodes CASSFSRSDFNEQFF. Full variable domain (outside the CDR3, taken from reference TRBV7-2 and TRBJ2-1): GAGVSQSPSNKVTEKGKDVELRCDPISGHTALYWYRQSLGQGLEFLIYFQGNSAPDKSGLPSDRFSAERTGGSVSTLTIQRTQQEDSAVYLCASSFSRSDFNEQFFGPGTRLTVL.

The genes are TRBV6-5 and TRBJ2-3; 9 bases are a match to TRBD2. CDR1 and CDR2 (germline): MNHEY, SVGAGI. CDR3 length equals 13 residues. The V and J ends lost 7 bases and 4 bases, in that order; junction bases with no gene match: 3. CDR3 DNA: TGTGCCAGCAAGGCGGGAGGGCCAGATACGCAGTATTTT. Translation: CASKAGGPDTQYF.

The chain combines TRBV5-1 with TRBJ2-7; D possibly corresponds to TRBD1 (6 bases). The CDR3 runs to 15 residues. Trimming took 0 bases from V and 6 from J, leaving 16 bases between them. Germline V gene lookup returns CDR1 SGHRS and CDR2 YFSETQ. The CDR3 DNA follows: TGCGCCAGCAGCTTGGGAATCGGACAGCCATCCGAGCAGTACTTC. Its translation: CASSLGIGQPSEQYF.

The rearrangement uses TRBV4-2 and TRBJ1-4, with TRBD1 as a possible D gene (6 bases). CDR1 is LGHNA, CDR2 YNFKEQ, per germline. The ends were cut back, 0 bases at V and 7 bases at J, with 9 bases in the middle. This CDR3 region has 14 residues. CDR3 amino acids: CASSQEGGAEKLFF. The CDR3 coding sequence is TGTGCCAGCAGCCAAGAAGGGGGTGCTGAAAAACTGTTTTTT.

CDR3 region: CASSPDPNGYTF. CDR3 DNA sequence: TGTGCCAGCAGCCCCGATCCCAATGGCTACACCTTC. The chain has TRBV6-6 and TRBJ1-2; D unclear. The V gene's germline CDR1 is MNHNY and CDR2 SVGAGI (reference sequence). V was cut by 6 bases and J by 6 bases, with 11 bases left in between. The CDR3 is made up of 12 amino acids.

Only one count was recorded for this clone. CDR3 sequence (DNA): TGTGCCTGGCGGGGTATGAGCGAAAAACTGTTTTTT. It specifies CAWRGMSEKLFF. The chain is built from TRBV30 and TRBJ1-4; D ambiguous. The V end lost 5 bases, the J end lost 8 bases, and 12 bases lay between the germline ends. The CDR3 runs 12 residues. The V gene's germline CDR1 is GTSNPN and CDR2 SVGIG (reference sequence).

J is TRBJ2-5 and V is TRBV18; D perhaps matches TRBD1 (6 bases). Germline CDR1 reads KGHSH; CDR2 reads LQKENI. The V and J ends lost 6 bases and 3 bases respectively, with 11 bases between them. The CDR3 sequence is 13 residues long. This CDR3 is CASSRRTEETQYF. The DNA of the CDR3 is TGTGCCAGCTCGCGCCGGACAGAAGAGACCCAGTACTTC.

The chain links TRBV5-1 to TRBJ2-3; 16 nucleotides line up with TRBD2. The V segment lost 4 bases and the J segment 4 bases; nucleotides outside the gene matches: 3. The CDR3 has 16 residues. CDR1 SGHRS and CDR2 YFSETQ come from the germline V gene. The CDR3 bases are TGCGCCAGCAGCATAGGGACTAGCGGGGGGGCAGATACGCAGTATTTT. This encodes CASSIGTSGGADTQYF.

The CDR3 spells CATSDSGQGGEKLFF. CDR3 bases: TGTGCCACCAGTGATTCGGGACAGGGAGGTGAAAAACTGTTTTTT. V is TRBV24-1 and J is TRBJ1-4, with 9 bases lining up with TRBD1. V shed 2 bases and J 7 bases; nucleotides not matched to a gene: 4. CDR1 and CDR2 from the germline V gene are KGHDR and SFDVKD. This CDR3 has 15 amino acids.

Only one count was recorded for this clone. The rearrangement links TRBV15 to TRBJ1-2; no clear D. The CDR3 is 13 amino acids. Deletions cut 5 bases from V and 4 bases from J, with 11 bases between. CDR1 and CDR2 (germline): LNHNV, YYDKDF (reference sequence). CDR3 nucleotides: TGTGCCACCAGCCGACGACTGGGCTATGGCTACACCTTC. Amino acid sequence: CATSRRLGYGYTF.

V gene TRBV3-1 (or the pseudogene TRBV3-2) combines with J gene TRBJ2-1, with 10 bases identical to TRBD2. The V gene end was trimmed by 11 bases and the J gene end by 8 bases; junction bases not matched to a gene: 18. Germline CDR1 and CDR2: LGHDT and YNNKEL (reference sequence). The CDR3 extends over 16 amino acids. CDR3: CAGKGASGSGIYEQFF. For the CDR3, the DNA is TGTGCCGGGAAGGGGGCTAGCGGGAGTGGTATCTATGAGCAGTTCTTC.

This clone has more than one count but fewer than ten. The rearrangement joins TRBV7-2 to TRBJ2-1, with 10 positions matching TRBD2. This CDR3 is 14 amino acids long. CDR1 is SGHTA, CDR2 FQGNSA, per germline. V shed 6 bases, J shed 15 bases, and the junction held 14 bases outside the gene matches. The CDR3 spells CASSPTTSGARWFF. DNA for the CDR3: TGTGCCAGCAGTCCAACTACTAGCGGGGCCCGATGGTTCTTC.

This clone turned up a few times. The chain combines TRBV6-5 with TRBJ1-2; 7 bases are a match to TRBD1. The V gene end was trimmed by 7 bases and the J gene end by 7 bases; junction bases not matched to a gene: 9. CDR1 MNHEY and CDR2 SVGAGI come from the germline V gene. CDR3 length: 13 residues. The CDR3 DNA reads TGTGCCAGCACTGCCGACAGGGAGACTGGCTACACCTTC. As protein: CASTADRETGYTF.

J is TRBJ2-1 and V is TRBV7-2; 16 nucleotides line up with TRBD2. There are 16 residues in the CDR3. Trimming removed 5 bases from V and 5 bases from J; junction bases left unmatched: 3. Looked up from germline, CDR1 is SGHTA and CDR2 is FQGNSA. For the CDR3, the DNA is TGTGCCAGCAGCCAGGGACTAGCGGGGGGGGACAATGAGCAGTTCTTC. As protein: CASSQGLAGGDNEQFF.

Remarks on this clone: One end of the junction does not line up with germline, which may come from a read error. The chain uses TRBV19 and TRBJ2-5; D call uncertain. Per germline, CDR1 LNHDA and CDR2 SQIVND (reference sequence). The CDR3 has 13 amino acids. In nucleotides, the CDR3 is TGTGCCAATAGTATAGTCTTAAGGAAGACCCAGTACTTC. It translates to CANSIVLRKTQYF.

V gene TRBV5-5 combines with J gene TRBJ1-5; D is undetermined. CDR1 is SGHKS, CDR2 YYEKEE, per germline (reference sequence). This CDR3 has 13 amino acids. The V gene lost 3 bases and the J gene lost 4 bases, with 8 bases spanning the gap. CDR3 sequence (DNA): TGTGCCAGCAGCTGGGTAGAGAATCAGCCCCAGCATTTT. It specifies CASSWVENQPQHF.

This clone was recorded once. The chain combines TRBV3-1 (or the pseudogene TRBV3-2) with TRBJ1-1; D is unclear. Trimming cost V 4 bases and J 1 base, with 7 bases left between them. This CDR3 is built from 13 residues. Germline V gives CDR1 LGHDT, CDR2 YNNKEL (reference sequence). The CDR3 bases are TGTGCCAGCAGCCGTTCAGGGAACACTGAAGCTTTCTTT. Protein product: CASSRSGNTEAFF.

The rearrangement uses TRBV10-2 and TRBJ2-7, with TRBD1 matching 12 bases. CDR1 and CDR2 from the germline V gene are WSHSY and SAAADI. The V segment lost 7 bases and the J segment 7 bases; nucleotides outside the gene matches: 11. The CDR3 length is 15 residues. CDR3: CASMGPRDRGREQYF. In DNA form, the CDR3 reads TGCGCCAGCATGGGGCCCCGGGACAGGGGGCGAGAGCAGTACTTC.

The gene calls are TRBV7-9 and TRBJ1-4; D possibly corresponds to TRBD1 (6 bases). CDR1 SEHNR and CDR2 FQNEAQ come from the germline V gene (reference sequence). CDR3 length equals 13 residues. With 0 bases removed from V and 14 bases from J, the gap between germline ends came to 13 bases. The CDR3 DNA reads as TGTGCCAGCAGCTTAGCGGACAGACCGCGTCTGTTTTTT. Translating it yields CASSLADRPRLFF.